This TCR beta chain was captured by sequencing in a study of OX40 agonist ivuxolimab in advanced cancers. Repertoires were generated with immunoSEQ multiplex PCR, while TCRdb's copy carries only in-frame clones and drops some. The repertoire holds tens of thousands of clones, with about 81% as singletons. Trimming removed 1 base at V and 5 bases at J, with 11 bases between. The CDR3 runs to 14 residues. Germline-derived CDR1 and CDR2 are SGHTA and FQGNSA. The clonotype comes from an adult with an advanced solid tumor such as melanoma, head and neck, liver or kidney cancer. The chain is built from TRBV7-2 and TRBJ2-5; D may be TRBD2 (6 bases). This material consisted of CD4+ or CD8+ T cells sorted from blood, taken in a trial of the OX40 agonist ivuxolimab. CDR3 region: CASSLGAGGETQYF. In nucleotides, the CDR3 is TGTGCCAGCAGCTTAGGGGCAGGAGGGGAGACCCAGTACTTC.